This is a list of T cell receptor beta chains from one sample in a study of blood T cell repertoires in COVID-19. Clones were read by immunoSEQ multiplex PCR, and TCRdb kept only the in-frame ones, dropping some. The sample consists of approximately 75,000 clones, roughly 82% of them appearing once. The sample taken for sequencing was peripheral blood. These receptors came from a woman aged 45 to 65 with acute or convalescent COVID-19. Both conserved end residues are part of each CDR3. The D gene is left open where the match is weak. A clone size is listed for some rows: how often the clone was seen (once, few, many), or a class if it is expanded.

J,D,size,V,CDR3,DNA
TRBJ2-1,TRBD1,.,TRBV29-1,CSKTTGGGEQFF,TGCAGCAAAACGACAGGGGGCGGTGAGCAGTTCTTC
TRBJ1-2,TRBD1,.,TRBV25-1,CASKMTGGLRGYTF,TGTGCCAGCAAGATGACAGGGGGTTTACGTGGCTACACCTTC
TRBJ2-2,.,once,TRBV2,CANSFGRRGELFF,TGTGCCAACTCGTTTGGGCGTCGCGGGGAGCTGTTTTTT
TRBJ1-2,.,.,TRBV5-4,CASGHLRGYTF,TGTGCCAGCGGACACCTCAGGGGCTACACCTTC
TRBJ2-1,.,.,TRBV6-6,CASSFGEDYNEQFF,TGTGCCAGCAGTTTTGGGGAGGACTACAATGAGCAGTTCTTC
TRBJ2-1,TRBD1,.,TRBV27,CASSSTGTGFRDEQFF,TGTGCCAGCAGTTCAACCGGGACAGGGTTTCGGGATGAGCAGTTCTTC
TRBJ2-1,TRBD2,.,TRBV7-3,CASSLTGGGAANEQFF,TGTGCCAGCAGCTTAACTGGCGGGGGGGCCGCCAATGAGCAGTTCTTC
TRBJ1-5,.,.,TRBV29-1,CSVAGGRGDQPQHF,TGCAGCGTTGCAGGCGGGAGGGGGGATCAGCCCCAGCATTTT
TRBJ1-2,TRBD1,few,TRBV2,CASSPSGGGGGYTF,TGTGCCAGCAGTCCTTCAGGGGGAGGTGGTGGCTACACCTTC
TRBJ2-7,TRBD1,.,TRBV2,CASSKQGSYEQYF,TGTGCCAGCAGCAAACAGGGGTCCTACGAGCAGTACTTC
TRBJ2-7,.,.,TRBV11-2,CASSPGVYNEQYF,TGTGCCAGCAGCCCCGGGGTGTATAACGAGCAGTACTTC
TRBJ2-7,TRBD1,.,TRBV27,CASSLYRDSPSYEQYF,TGTGCCAGCAGTCTGTACCGGGACAGTCCGTCCTACGAGCAGTACTTC
TRBJ1-5,.,.,TRBV18,CASSEQNNQPQHF,TGTGCCAGCTCGGAACAGAACAATCAGCCCCAGCATTTT
TRBJ1-3,TRBD1,.,TRBV6-6,CASTGGYGNTIYF,TGTGCCAGTACAGGGGGATACGGAAACACCATATATTTT
TRBJ2-5,TRBD2,.,TRBV28,CASSNSGRAGETQYF,TGTGCCAGCAGTAATAGCGGGAGGGCCGGGGAGACCCAGTACTTC
TRBJ2-5,.,once,TRBV29-1,CSVQITGGQETQYF,TGCAGCGTCCAAATTACGGGGGGCCAGGAGACCCAGTACTTC
TRBJ2-2,TRBD2,.,TRBV5-1,CASQAGQGGNGELFF,TGCGCCAGTCAAGCGGGCCAGGGAGGGAACGGGGAGCTGTTTTTT
TRBJ2-1,TRBD2,few,TRBV27,CASSFLSGRYGEQFF,TGTGCCAGCAGTTTTTTGAGCGGGAGATATGGTGAGCAGTTCTTC
TRBJ2-3,TRBD2,.,TRBV7-9,CASSFRGDTDTQYF,TGTGCCAGCAGCTTCCGGGGGGACACAGATACGCAGTATTTT
TRBJ2-3,TRBD2,.,TRBV3-1/TRBV3-2,CASSPLAGGRNTQYF,TGTGCCAGCAGCCCACTAGCGGGGGGGCGGAATACGCAGTATTTT
TRBJ2-5,TRBD2,.,TRBV27,CASSLGTSGETQYF,TGTGCCAGCAGCCTCGGGACTAGCGGTGAGACCCAGTACTTC
TRBJ2-3,.,.,TRBV4-1,CASSQESAGSTDTQYF,TGCGCCAGCAGCCAAGAGTCGGCGGGGAGCACAGATACGCAGTATTTT
TRBJ1-1,.,few,TRBV30,CAWGHGRAGVTEAFF,TGTGCCTGGGGACACGGGAGGGCAGGGGTCACTGAAGCTTTCTTT
TRBJ2-7,TRBD2,few,TRBV5-4,CASSPTSGGYYEQYF,TGTGCCAGCAGCCCTACTAGCGGGGGTTACTACGAGCAGTACTTC
TRBJ2-1,.,.,TRBV2,CASSYDTIGTYNEQFF,TGTGCCAGCAGTTATGACACCATCGGGACCTACAATGAGCAGTTCTTC
TRBJ2-2,.,.,TRBV12-1,CASSFLVRAPTGELFF,TGTGCCAGCAGCTTTTTAGTTAGAGCACCCACCGGGGAGCTGTTTTTT
TRBJ1-1,.,.,TRBV18,CASSPNRDQEAFF,TGTGCCAGCTCACCAAACAGGGACCAGGAAGCTTTCTTT
TRBJ1-1,.,.,TRBV10-3,CAISGPGITEAFF,TGTGCCATCAGTGGTCCGGGGATCACTGAAGCTTTCTTT
TRBJ1-5,.,many,TRBV7-3,CAIRTGFSNQPQHF,TGTGCCATTCGAACAGGGTTTAGCAATCAGCCCCAGCATTTT
TRBJ2-7,.,.,TRBV15,CATSRGGQAYEQYF,TGTGCCACCAGCAGAGGGGGCCAGGCCTACGAGCAGTACTTC
TRBJ2-1,TRBD1,few,TRBV5-4,CASSFTGGDNEQFF,TGTGCCAGCAGCTTTACAGGGGGTGACAATGAGCAGTTCTTC
TRBJ2-7,.,.,TRBV4-1,CASSPGLTYEQYF,TGCGCCAGCAGCCCCGGACTCACCTACGAGCAGTACTTC
TRBJ2-1,TRBD2,once,TRBV9,CASSALAGNYNEQFF,TGTGCCAGCAGCGCCCTAGCGGGGAACTACAATGAGCAGTTCTTC
TRBJ2-3,TRBD2,.,TRBV18,CASSPLTGGFTDTQYF,TGTGCCAGCTCACCACTTACGGGGGGATTCACAGATACGCAGTATTTT
TRBJ2-3,TRBD1,.,TRBV19,CASSPTGTGRTDTQYF,TGTGCCAGTAGTCCCACCGGGACAGGCAGGACAGATACGCAGTATTTT
TRBJ2-7,TRBD2,.,TRBV5-1,CASSSGLAGAEPDEQYF,TGCGCCAGCAGCTCCGGACTAGCGGGCGCCGAACCGGACGAGCAGTACTTC
TRBJ1-6,TRBD1,.,TRBV4-3,CASSQGGDRDNSPLHF,TGCGCCAGCAGCCAAGGGGGGGACAGGGATAATTCACCCCTCCACTTT
TRBJ1-5,TRBD1,.,TRBV6-5,CASSPSTGVEQPQHF,TGTGCCAGCAGTCCATCTACAGGGGTGGAGCAGCCCCAGCATTTT
TRBJ2-2,TRBD2,.,TRBV4-1,CASSQGDGRTSRYTGELFF,TGCGCCAGCAGCCAAGGGGACGGTAGGACTAGCCGATACACCGGGGAGCTGTTTTTT
TRBJ1-4,TRBD1,once,TRBV15,CATRGQPNEKLFF,TGTGCCACCCGGGGACAGCCGAATGAAAAACTGTTTTTT
TRBJ1-6,.,once,TRBV27,CASRVPGQNNSPLHF,TGTGCCAGCAGGGTCCCGGGACAAAATAATTCACCCCTCCACTTT
TRBJ1-5,.,.,TRBV30,CAWSVGTILTRQPQHF,TGTGCCTGGAGTGTGGGGACAATTCTCACTAGACAGCCCCAGCATTTT
TRBJ1-2,.,.,TRBV7-2,CASSPGQTNYGYTF,TGTGCCAGCAGCCCTGGACAGACGAACTATGGCTACACCTTC
TRBJ1-6,.,.,TRBV27,CASSLEGRSNSPLHF,TGTGCCAGCAGTTTAGAGGGCAGGAGTAATTCACCCCTCCACTTT
TRBJ1-1,TRBD1,.,TRBV11-1,CASSVGGLNTEAFF,TGTGCCAGCAGCGTAGGGGGCTTGAACACTGAAGCTTTCTTT
TRBJ1-2,.,.,TRBV28,CASSLSLPPGYTF,TGTGCCAGCAGTTTATCACTCCCTCCAGGCTACACCTTC
TRBJ2-5,.,.,TRBV27,CANIEETQYF,TGTGCCAACATTGAAGAGACCCAGTACTTC
TRBJ2-2,TRBD2,.,TRBV4-1,CASSPQRGEAGELFF,TGCGCCAGCAGCCCCCAGCGGGGGGAGGCCGGGGAGCTGTTTTTT
TRBJ1-2,.,.,TRBV6-5,CASSTGIRNGYTF,TGTGCCAGCAGTACAGGTATTCGGAATGGCTACACCTTC
TRBJ1-6,.,.,TRBV6-4,CASSDSSRVDSPLHF,TGTGCCAGCAGTGACTCGAGCAGGGTGGATTCACCCCTCCACTTT
TRBJ1-2,TRBD1,.,TRBV2,CASTGTGYGYTF,TGTGCCAGCACTGGGACAGGGTATGGCTACACCTTC
TRBJ2-1,.,once,TRBV4-1,CASRLTEQGVGEQFF,TGCGCCAGCAGACTAACCGAACAGGGTGTTGGTGAGCAGTTCTTC
TRBJ2-3,.,.,TRBV15,CATSRETGRLGTDTQYF,TGTGCCACCAGCAGAGAAACGGGGAGATTGGGCACAGATACGCAGTATTTT
TRBJ2-1,.,.,TRBV2,CASSEVLAGEQFF,TGTGCCAGCAGTGAGGTTCTAGCAGGTGAGCAGTTCTTC
TRBJ1-4,.,few,TRBV4-2,CASSHGRTVDNEKLFF,TGTGCCAGCAGCCATGGTAGGACAGTCGATAATGAAAAACTGTTTTTT
TRBJ2-7,TRBD2,once,TRBV4-3,CASSQGTSGTYEQYF,TGCGCCAGCAGCCAAGGGACTAGCGGTACCTACGAGCAGTACTTC
TRBJ1-1,.,.,TRBV30,CAWRTAPKNTEAFF,TGTGCCTGGAGGACAGCTCCAAAGAACACTGAAGCTTTCTTT
TRBJ1-2,TRBD1,.,TRBV28,CASQDRTGGYYGYTF,TGTGCCAGCCAGGATAGGACAGGGGGATACTATGGCTACACCTTC
TRBJ1-3,.,.,TRBV5-6,CASSLKAGSSGNTIYF,TGTGCCAGCAGCTTGAAGGCGGGGAGCTCTGGAAACACCATATATTTT